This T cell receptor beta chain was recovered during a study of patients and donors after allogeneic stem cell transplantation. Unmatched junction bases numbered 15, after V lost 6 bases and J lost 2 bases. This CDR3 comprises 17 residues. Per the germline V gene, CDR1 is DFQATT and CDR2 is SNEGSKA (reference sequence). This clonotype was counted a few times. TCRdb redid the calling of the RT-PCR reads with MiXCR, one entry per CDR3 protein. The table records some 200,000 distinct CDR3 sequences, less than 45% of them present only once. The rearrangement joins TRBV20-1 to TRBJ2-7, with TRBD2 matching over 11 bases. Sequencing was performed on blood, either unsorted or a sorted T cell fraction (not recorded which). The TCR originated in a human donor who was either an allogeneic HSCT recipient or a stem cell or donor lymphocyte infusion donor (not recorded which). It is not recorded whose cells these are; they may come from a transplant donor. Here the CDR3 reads CSAQVTSGGRFTYEQYF. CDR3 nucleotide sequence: TGCAGTGCCCAGGTTACTAGCGGGGGAAGATTTACCTACGAGCAGTACTTC.